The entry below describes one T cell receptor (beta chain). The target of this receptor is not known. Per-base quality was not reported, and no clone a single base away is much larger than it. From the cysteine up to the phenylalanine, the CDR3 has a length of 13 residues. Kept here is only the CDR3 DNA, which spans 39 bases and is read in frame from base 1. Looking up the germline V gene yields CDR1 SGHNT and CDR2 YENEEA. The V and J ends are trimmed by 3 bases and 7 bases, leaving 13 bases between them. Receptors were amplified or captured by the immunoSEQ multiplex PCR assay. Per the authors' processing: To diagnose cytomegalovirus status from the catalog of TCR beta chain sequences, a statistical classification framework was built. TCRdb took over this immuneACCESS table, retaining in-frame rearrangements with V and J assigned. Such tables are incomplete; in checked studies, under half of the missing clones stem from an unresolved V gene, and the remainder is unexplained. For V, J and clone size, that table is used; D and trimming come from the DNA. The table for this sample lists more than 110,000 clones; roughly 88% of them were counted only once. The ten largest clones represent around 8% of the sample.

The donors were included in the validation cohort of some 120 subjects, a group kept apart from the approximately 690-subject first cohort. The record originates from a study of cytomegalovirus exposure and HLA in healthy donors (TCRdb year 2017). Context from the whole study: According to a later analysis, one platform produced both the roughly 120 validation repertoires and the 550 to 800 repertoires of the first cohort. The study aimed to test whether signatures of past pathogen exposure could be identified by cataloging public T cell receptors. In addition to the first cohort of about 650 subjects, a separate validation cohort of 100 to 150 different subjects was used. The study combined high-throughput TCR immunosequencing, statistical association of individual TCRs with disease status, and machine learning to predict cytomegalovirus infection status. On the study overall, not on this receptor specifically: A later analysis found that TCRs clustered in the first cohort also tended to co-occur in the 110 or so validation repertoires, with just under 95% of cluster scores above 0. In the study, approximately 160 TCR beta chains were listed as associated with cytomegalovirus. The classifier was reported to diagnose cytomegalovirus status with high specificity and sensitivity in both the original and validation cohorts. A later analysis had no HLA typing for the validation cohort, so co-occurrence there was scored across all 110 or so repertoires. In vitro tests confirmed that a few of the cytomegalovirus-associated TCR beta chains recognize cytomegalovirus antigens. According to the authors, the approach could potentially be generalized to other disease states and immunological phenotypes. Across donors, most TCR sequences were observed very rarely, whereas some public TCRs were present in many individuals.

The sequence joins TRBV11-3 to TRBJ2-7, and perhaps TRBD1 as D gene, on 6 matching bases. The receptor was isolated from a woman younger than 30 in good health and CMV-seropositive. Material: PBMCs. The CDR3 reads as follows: CASSLGAEREQYF. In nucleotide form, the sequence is TGTGCCAGCAGCTTGGGGGCGGAGAGAGAGCAGTACTTC. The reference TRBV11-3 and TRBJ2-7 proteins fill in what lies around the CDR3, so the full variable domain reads EAGVVQSPRYKIIEKKQPVAFWCNPISGHNTLYWYLQNLGQGPELLIRYENEEAVDDSQLPKDRFSAERLKGVDSTLKIQPAELGDSAVYLCASSLGAEREQYFGPGTRLTVT.